This T cell receptor beta chain emerged from a study of T cell responses to AZD1222 COVID-19 vaccine. Across the study: Recipients boosted at about 4 weeks or about 12 weeks are pooled.

The method was immunoSEQ multiplex PCR; TCRdb's version includes in-frame clones alone and lacks a portion of them. The data hold more than 95,000 clones, with about 88% observed a single time. A remark on this clone: Its target is unknown.

Broader study findings: Close to half of all spike-specific TCRs reportedly target regions of the variants that are unmutated. Females outnumbered males among donors, who were mostly white British; clonal diversity was possibly underestimated.

The clonotype originates from an adult in good health. This specimen consisted of peripheral blood, obtained on day 0 of AZD1222 vaccination.

The CDR3 DNA follows: TGTGCCAGCAGCTTAGCGTCCGGGGGGAACACTGAAGCTTTCTTT. Residues: CASSLASGGNTEAFF. The chain employs TRBV7-6 and TRBJ1-1, with D maybe TRBD1 (5 bases). CDR1 and CDR2 from the germline V gene are SGHVS and FNYEAQ. Trimming shortened V by 0 bases and J by 1 base, and 9 bases separated the two germline ends. The CDR3 is made up of 15 amino acids.